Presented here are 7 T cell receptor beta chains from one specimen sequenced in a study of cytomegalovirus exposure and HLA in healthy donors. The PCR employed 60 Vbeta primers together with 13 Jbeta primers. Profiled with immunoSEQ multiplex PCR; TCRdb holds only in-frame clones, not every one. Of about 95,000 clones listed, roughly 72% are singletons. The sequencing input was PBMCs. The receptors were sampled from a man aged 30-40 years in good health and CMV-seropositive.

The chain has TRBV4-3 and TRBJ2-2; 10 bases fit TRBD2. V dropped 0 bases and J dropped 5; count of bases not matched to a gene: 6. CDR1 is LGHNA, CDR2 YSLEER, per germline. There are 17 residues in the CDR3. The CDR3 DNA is TGCGCCAGCAGCCAAGACCTAGCGGGAGATCGGACCGGGGAGCTGTTTTTT. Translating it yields CASSQDLAGDRTGELFF.

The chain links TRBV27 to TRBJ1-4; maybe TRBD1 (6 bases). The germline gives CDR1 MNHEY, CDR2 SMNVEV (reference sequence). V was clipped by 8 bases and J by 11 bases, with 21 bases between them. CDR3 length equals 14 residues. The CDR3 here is CASRNDGGQGKLFF. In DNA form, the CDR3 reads TGTGCCAGCCGGAACGACGGGGGGCAGGGTAAACTGTTTTTT.

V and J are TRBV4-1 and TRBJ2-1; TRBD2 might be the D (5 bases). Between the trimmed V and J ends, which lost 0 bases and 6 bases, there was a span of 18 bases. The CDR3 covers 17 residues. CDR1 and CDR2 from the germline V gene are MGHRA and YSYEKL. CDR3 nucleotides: TGCGCCAGCAGCCAAGAGACTCGCAGACTAATCTTCAATGAGCAGTTCTTC. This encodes CASSQETRRLIFNEQFF.

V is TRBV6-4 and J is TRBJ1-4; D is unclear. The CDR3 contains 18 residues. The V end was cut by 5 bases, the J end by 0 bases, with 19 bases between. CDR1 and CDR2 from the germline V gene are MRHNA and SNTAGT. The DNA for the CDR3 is TGTGCCAGCAGTCCCAACCTTAACCACATTGCAACTAATGAAAAACTGTTTTTT. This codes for CASSPNLNHIATNEKLFF.

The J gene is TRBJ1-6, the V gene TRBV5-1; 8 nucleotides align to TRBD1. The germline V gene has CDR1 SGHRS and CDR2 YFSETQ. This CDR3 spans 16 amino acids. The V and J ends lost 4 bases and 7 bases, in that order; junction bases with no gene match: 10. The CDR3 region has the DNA TGCGCCAGCAGCCTCGGGACAGGTGCTCGGAATTCACCCCTCCACTTT. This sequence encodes CASSLGTGARNSPLHF.

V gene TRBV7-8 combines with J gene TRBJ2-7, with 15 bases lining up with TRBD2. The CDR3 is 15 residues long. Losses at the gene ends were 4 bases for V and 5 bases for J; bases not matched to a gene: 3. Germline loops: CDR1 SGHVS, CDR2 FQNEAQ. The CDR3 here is CASSSGLAGGDEQYV. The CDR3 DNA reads TGTGCCAGCAGCTCGGGACTAGCGGGGGGAGACGAGCAGTACGTC.

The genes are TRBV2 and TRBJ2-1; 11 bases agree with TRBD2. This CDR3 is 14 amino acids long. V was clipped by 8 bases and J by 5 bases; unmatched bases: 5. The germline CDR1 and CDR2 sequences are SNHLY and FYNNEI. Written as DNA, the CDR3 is TGTGCCAGCTGGGGACTAGCGGATAACAATGAGCAGTTCTTC. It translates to CASWGLADNNEQFF.